The 27 T cell receptor beta chains below were found in one sample sequenced in a study of naive and memory T cell subsets. The beta constant-region primer was an equimolar mix of two oligonucleotides covering TRBC1 and TRBC2. Ligated cDNA was amplified by four rounds of PCR with nested alpha and beta constant-region primers and SP2. TCRdb independently ran MiXCR on the UMI-ligation and nested PCR reads; one entry per CDR3 protein. The sample carries 3,500 to 5,500 distinct CDR3 sequences, roughly 5.6% recorded once. Input material: effector memory CD8+ T cells from blood. Subset defined: effector memory, CD45RA- CD27-. These receptor sequences come from a human donor in good health.

This clonotype is deemed medium-sized (0.01 to 0.1%). CDR3 loop: CASSDGQGGQPQHF. Here the CDR3 DNA reads TGTGCCAGCAGTGACGGGCAGGGGGGTCAGCCCCAGCATTTT. The rearrangement joins TRBV6-4 to TRBJ1-5; 7 positions agree with TRBD1. This CDR3 is 14 amino acids long. In germline, CDR1 is MRHNA, CDR2 SNTAGT. V shed 2 bases and J 6 bases; nucleotides not matched to a gene: 4.

This clonotype has at least ten counts. The CDR3 protein is CASSHAGGQWEQETQYF. CDR3 bases: TGTGCCAGCAGCCACGCCGGGGGGCAGTGGGAACAAGAGACCCAGTACTTC. The chain recombines TRBV11-2 with TRBJ2-5; possibly TRBD2 for D (7 bases). Trimming took 5 bases from V and 2 from J, leaving 21 bases between them. The CDR3 consists of 17 residues. Per germline, CDR1 SGHAT and CDR2 FQNNGV.

A few counts support this clonotype. The V and J genes are TRBV20-1 and TRBJ2-1; 7 bases align to TRBD2. Germline values: CDR1 DFQATT, CDR2 SNEGSKA (reference sequence). Unmatched junction bases numbered 20, after V lost 1 base and J lost 8 bases. This CDR3 region has 18 residues. CDR3 protein: CSARAARDVSREVHEQFF. The CDR3 coding sequence is TGCAGTGCTAGAGCTGCTAGAGATGTTTCACGGGAGGTACATGAGCAGTTCTTC.

This clonotype appeared many times. The chain couples TRBV10-3 to TRBJ2-7; 8 bases line up with TRBD1. Germline CDR1 reads ENHRY; CDR2 reads SYGVKD. V shed 0 bases, J shed 6 bases, and the junction held 4 bases outside the gene matches. The CDR3 sequence is 14 residues long. In nucleotides, the CDR3 is TGTGCCATCAGTGAGTCGAACGACAGGGGCGAGCAGTACTTC. Protein product: CAISESNDRGEQYF.

This clonotype is medium-sized (0.01 to 0.1%) in the sample. The chain joins TRBV4-2 to TRBJ2-7; D might be TRBD1 (6 bases). V gave up 0 bases and J gave up 4 bases, with 10 bases separating them. Germline lookup yields CDR1 LGHNA and CDR2 YNFKEQ. CDR3 size: 14 residues. CDR3 sequence (DNA): TGTGCCAGCAGCCAAGAGGACAGCCGGTACGAGCAGTACTTC. It is translated as CASSQEDSRYEQYF.

This clonotype was found many times. V and J are TRBV12-3 or TRBV12-4 and TRBJ2-7; D remains unclear. The CDR3 consists of 12 residues. Trimming cost V 5 bases and J 3 bases, with 8 bases left between them. The CDR3 region has the DNA TGTGCCAGCAGTCCCTCGGGCTACGAGCAGTACTTC. It specifies CASSPSGYEQYF.

This clonotype was detected ten times or more. This chain uses TRBV2 with TRBJ2-1; possibly TRBD2 for D (6 bases). Germline-derived CDR1 and CDR2 are SNHLY and FYNNEI. V was cut by 6 bases and J by 12 bases, with 9 bases left in between. The CDR3 extends over 10 amino acids. In DNA form, the CDR3 reads TGTGCCAGCAGGGGGACTTCGCAGTTCTTC. Its protein is CASRGTSQFF.

This clonotype is classed as medium-sized. V is TRBV28 and J is TRBJ2-1, with a weak D call TRBD1 (6 bases). With 8 bases removed from V and 2 bases from J, the gap between germline ends came to 10 bases. CDR1 is MDHEN and CDR2 is SYDVKM in the germline V gene. The CDR3 consists of 13 residues. The CDR3 bases are TGTGCCAGCGGGGGCTCGACCTACAATGAGCAGTTCTTC. It yields the protein CASGGSTYNEQFF.

The CDR3 here is CASSDSGGSGELFF. CDR3 bases: TGTGCCAGCAGTGACTCGGGGGGATCGGGGGAGCTGTTTTTT. The chain is built from TRBV6-4 and TRBJ2-2, with a weak D call TRBD2 (6 bases). CDR1 MRHNA and CDR2 SNTAGT come from the germline V gene. The V end lost 0 bases, the J end lost 8 bases, and 10 bases lay between the germline ends. The length of the CDR3 is 14 residues.

This clonotype was recorded many times. This chain joins TRBV12-3 or TRBV12-4 and TRBJ2-5; 10 nucleotides align to TRBD2. This CDR3 contains 15 residues. V was clipped by 5 bases and J by 3 bases; unmatched bases: 6. The CDR3 is CASSPRTSGKETQYF. In DNA, the CDR3 is TGTGCCAGCAGTCCCAGGACTAGCGGAAAAGAGACCCAGTACTTC.

By share, this clonotype counts as medium-sized (0.01 to 0.1%). The V gene is TRBV3-1, the J gene TRBJ2-2; TRBD2 might be the D (5 bases). V was shortened by 4 bases and J by 7 bases, with 10 bases between the two germline ends. This CDR3 has 13 amino acids. Germline CDR1 LGHDT, CDR2 YNNKEL (reference sequence). CDR3 in amino acids: CASSPSEVGELFF. The CDR3 coding sequence is TGTGCCAGCAGCCCCTCGGAGGTCGGGGAGCTGTTTTTT.

This clonotype was recorded many times. The rearrangement links TRBV20-1 to TRBJ2-1; perhaps TRBD2 as D (6 bases). This CDR3 has 15 residues. Trimming stripped 0 bases from V and 3 bases from J, with 12 bases between. Germline V gives CDR1 DFQATT, CDR2 SNEGSKA (reference sequence). The CDR3 reads CSARDSIADYNEQFF. For the CDR3, the DNA is TGCAGTGCTAGAGATTCCATAGCGGACTACAATGAGCAGTTCTTC.

The chain combines TRBV9 with TRBJ2-2; 7 bases map to TRBD2. CDR1 is SGDLS, CDR2 YYNGEE, per germline. The V segment lost 2 bases and the J segment 4 bases; nucleotides outside the gene matches: 5. CDR3 length: 15 amino acids. The CDR3 sequence is CASSVWGGATGELFF. In DNA, the CDR3 is TGTGCCAGCAGCGTGTGGGGAGGGGCCACCGGGGAGCTGTTTTTT.

There are many counts of this clonotype. The V and J genes are TRBV29-1 and TRBJ1-4, with a weak D call TRBD1 (6 bases). The V end lost 7 bases, the J end lost 6 bases, and 15 bases lay between the germline ends. Germline V CDR1 and CDR2: SQVTM, ANQGSEA. The CDR3 totals 13 residues. The CDR3 protein is CSAQWGRDEKLFF. For the CDR3, the DNA is TGCAGCGCCCAATGGGGGCGAGATGAAAAACTGTTTTTT.

This clonotype was seen many times. The V gene is TRBV30, the J gene TRBJ1-3; D gene uncertain. The CDR3 contains 13 residues. V was trimmed by 0 bases and J by 0 bases, leaving 3 bases between them. Germline CDR1 is GTSNPN and CDR2 is SVGIG (reference sequence). In DNA, the CDR3 is TGTGCCTGGAGTGTTGGCTCTGGAAACACCATATATTTT. Amino acids: CAWSVGSGNTIYF.

This clonotype has a count of ten or more. This chain links TRBV28 with TRBJ2-1; D remains ambiguous. Germline loops: CDR1 MDHEN, CDR2 SYDVKM. Trimming removed 5 bases from V and 4 bases from J, with 15 bases in between. The CDR3 loop spans 15 amino acids. CDR3 sequence reads: CASSPQRRSYNEQFF. The CDR3 DNA reads TGTGCCAGCAGTCCCCAGCGCCGGTCGTACAATGAGCAGTTCTTC. The full variable domain, in which reference TRBV28 and TRBJ2-1 provide the parts outside the CDR3, is DVKVTQSSRYLVKRTGEKVFLECVQDMDHENMFWYRQDPGLGLRLIYFSYDVKMKEKGDIPEGYSVSREKKERFSLILESASTNQTSMYLCASSPQRRSYNEQFFGPGTRLTVL.

By its share, this clonotype is medium-sized. The rearrangement uses TRBV4-1 and TRBJ2-7; 10 bases match TRBD1. Unmatched junction bases numbered 6, after V lost 8 bases and J lost 5 bases. The CDR3 consists of 13 residues. Germline CDR1 is MGHRA and CDR2 is YSYEKL. In DNA, the CDR3 is TGCGCCAGCGCCGGGACAGGGGAGGACGAGCAGTACTTC. Translating gives CASAGTGEDEQYF.

In its sample, this clonotype was seen many times. V gene TRBV9 combines with J gene TRBJ1-6; D is possibly TRBD1 (6 bases). V was shortened by 4 bases and J by 7 bases, with 15 bases between the two germline ends. This CDR3 region has 15 residues. Germline CDR1 and CDR2: SGDLS and YYNGEE. DNA for the CDR3: TGTGCCAGCAGCTATGGGGGGCTAGGGAATTCACCCCTCCACTTT. Its translation is CASSYGGLGNSPLHF.

This clonotype was observed at least ten times. The chain couples TRBV28 to TRBJ2-7, with TRBD2 identical over 7 bases. In germline, CDR1 is MDHEN, CDR2 SYDVKM. J was trimmed by 3 bases and V by 5 bases; bases with no gene match: 13. This CDR3 is 16 amino acids long. CDR3 protein: CASSGGVLDLDYEQYF. The DNA for the CDR3 is TGTGCCAGCAGTGGGGGGGTCCTCGACCTGGACTACGAGCAGTACTTC.

This clonotype was recorded many times. This chain connects TRBV6-5 to TRBJ1-4; TRBD1 agrees at 7 bases. The CDR3 spans 16 residues. Germline trimming cut 0 bases from V and 2 bases from J; bases unmatched to any gene: 3. In germline, CDR1 is MNHEY, CDR2 SVGAGI. CDR3 residues: CASSYSPQGTNEKLFF. CDR3 coding DNA: TGTGCCAGCAGTTACTCCCCACAGGGGACTAATGAAAAACTGTTTTTT.

At least ten counts were recorded for this clonotype. This chain joins TRBV18 and TRBJ2-5; 11 bases are shared with TRBD1. CDR1 is KGHSH, CDR2 LQKENI, per germline. The V gene end was trimmed by 1 base and the J gene end by 5 bases; junction bases not matched to a gene: 6. The CDR3 length is 16 residues. Here the CDR3 reads CASSPRTGGEGETQYF. CDR3 nucleotide sequence: TGTGCCAGCTCACCACGGACAGGGGGCGAAGGGGAGACCCAGTACTTC.

This clonotype has ten or more counts. The chain carries TRBV12-3 or TRBV12-4 and TRBJ2-1; 7 bases map to TRBD2. The CDR3 loop spans 15 amino acids. V lost 3 bases to trimming and J lost 8 bases; unmatched junction nucleotides: 10. This CDR3 is CASSFGGGLSYEQFF. The CDR3 bases are TGTGCCAGCAGTTTTGGGGGAGGGCTAAGTTATGAGCAGTTCTTC.

This clonotype was counted many times. V and J are TRBV6-2 or TRBV6-3 and TRBJ2-5; D not certain. CDR3 size: 13 residues. V dropped 2 bases and J dropped 4 bases, with 8 bases sitting between them. The germline gives CDR1 MNHEY, CDR2 SVGEGT. CDR3 nucleotides: TGTGCCAGCAGTTACCGAATGACAGAGACCCAGTACTTC. Protein product: CASSYRMTETQYF.

There are many counts of this clonotype. The chain combines TRBV28 with TRBJ2-1; no reliable D call. Germline V gene lookup returns CDR1 MDHEN and CDR2 SYDVKM. This CDR3 spans 13 amino acids. V lost 3 bases and J lost 8, with 11 bases in between. CDR3 residues: CASSFTPVDEQFF. CDR3 DNA: TGTGCCAGCAGTTTCACCCCCGTTGATGAGCAGTTCTTC.

This clonotype was seen ten or more times. This rearrangement joins TRBV20-1 to TRBJ2-7; the match to TRBD1 covers 7 bases. J lost 2 bases, V lost 2 bases, and 6 bases had no gene match. Germline V gene sequence: CDR1 DFQATT, CDR2 SNEGSKA (reference sequence). The CDR3 contains 14 residues. CDR3 sequence reads: CSARNRTGTYEQYF. CDR3 coding DNA: TGCAGTGCTAGAAATCGGACAGGCACCTACGAGCAGTACTTC.

This clonotype occurred many times. The V and J genes are TRBV20-1 and TRBJ1-3, with TRBD1 identical over 7 bases. V trimming: 0 bases; J trimming: 1 base; junction bases outside the gene matches: 6. The CDR3 is 16 residues long. Germline V gene lookup returns CDR1 DFQATT and CDR2 SNEGSKA (reference sequence). CDR3 DNA sequence: TGCAGTGCTAGAGACCCCGACAGGGAGTCTGGAAACACCATATATTTT. This sequence encodes CSARDPDRESGNTIYF.

This clonotype was recorded at least ten times. The V call is TRBV29-1, the J call TRBJ2-7; 9 bases map to TRBD2. CDR1 and CDR2 (germline): SQVTM, ANQGSEA. This CDR3 has 12 residues. J gave up 3 bases and V 5 bases, and 2 bases lay outside the gene matches. In DNA form, the CDR3 reads TGCAGCGTTCTTAGCGGGGGCTACGAGCAGTACTTC. It encodes CSVLSGGYEQYF.